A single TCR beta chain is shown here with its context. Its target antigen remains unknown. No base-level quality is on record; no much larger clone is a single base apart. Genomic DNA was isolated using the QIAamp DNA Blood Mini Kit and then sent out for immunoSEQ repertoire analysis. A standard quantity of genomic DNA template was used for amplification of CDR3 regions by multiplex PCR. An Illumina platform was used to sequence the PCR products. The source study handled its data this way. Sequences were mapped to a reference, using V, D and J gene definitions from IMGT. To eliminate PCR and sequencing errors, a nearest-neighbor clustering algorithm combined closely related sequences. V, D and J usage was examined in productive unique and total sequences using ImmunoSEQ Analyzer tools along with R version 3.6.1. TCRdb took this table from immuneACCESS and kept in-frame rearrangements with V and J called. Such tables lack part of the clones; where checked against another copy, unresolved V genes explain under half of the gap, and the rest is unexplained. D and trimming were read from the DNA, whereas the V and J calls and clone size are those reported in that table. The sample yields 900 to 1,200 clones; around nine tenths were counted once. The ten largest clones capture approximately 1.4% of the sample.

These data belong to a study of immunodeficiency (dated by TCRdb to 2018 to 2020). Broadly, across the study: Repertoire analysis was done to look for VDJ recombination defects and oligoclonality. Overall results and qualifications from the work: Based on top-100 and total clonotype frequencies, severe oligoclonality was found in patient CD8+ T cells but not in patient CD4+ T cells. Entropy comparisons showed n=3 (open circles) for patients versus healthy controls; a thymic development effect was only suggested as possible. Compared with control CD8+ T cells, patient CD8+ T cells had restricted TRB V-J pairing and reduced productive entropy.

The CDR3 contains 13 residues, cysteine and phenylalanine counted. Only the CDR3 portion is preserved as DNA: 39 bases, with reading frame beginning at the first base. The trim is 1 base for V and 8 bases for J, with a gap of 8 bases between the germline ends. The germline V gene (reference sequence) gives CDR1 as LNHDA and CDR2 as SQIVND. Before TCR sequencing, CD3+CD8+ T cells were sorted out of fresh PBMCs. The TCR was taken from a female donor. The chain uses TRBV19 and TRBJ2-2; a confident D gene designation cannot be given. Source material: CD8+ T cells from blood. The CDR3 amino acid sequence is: CASSIASGGELFF. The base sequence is TGTGCCAGTAGTATAGCTTCCGGGGGGGAGCTGTTTTTT.